This TCR beta chain was identified in a study of T-cell memory formation after mild COVID-19 (dated by TCRdb to the early 2020s). Notes on the research overall: TCR sequence clusters from the two donors were found to be largely donor specific. In a couple of donors, T-cell clones that expanded and contracted after mild COVID-19 were tracked by sequencing TCRalpha and TCRbeta repertoires over time. Two young, previously healthy adult volunteers, one female and one male, were included in the cohort.

The junction shows trimming of 4 bases on V and 3 bases on J, plus 30 bases between the germline ends. There are 20 amino acids in the CDR3, from cysteine to phenylalanine inclusive. Here the CDR3 DNA is all that survives: 60 bases in frame from base 1. Reading the germline V gene gives CDR1 SGHVS and CDR2 FQNEAQ. The sequencing machine was an Illumina NovaSeq 6000. Using 5'RACE with constant-segment primers, TCRalpha and TCRbeta cDNA libraries were constructed, with sample barcodes and unique molecular identifiers added in the process. RNA was extracted from every sample with Trizol reagent. Library amplification was performed in two PCR steps, and a second sample barcode and Illumina TruSeq adapters were introduced in the second step. Sequencing of the libraries was done on an Illumina NovaSeq, producing 2 x 150 bp paired-end reads. Under the source paper's analysis protocol: Demultiplexing of reads and collapsing into UMI-guided consensus sequences were performed with migec v1.2.7. Using mixcr v2.1.11, UMI consensuses were aligned to TRA and TRB V and J templates and then assembled into clonotypes. A clonotype was counted as expanded or contracted only if both edgeR and NoisET called the change significant, with noise models trained on biological replicates. For edgeR calls, the thresholds were a false discovery rate-adjusted p below 0.01 and a log2 fold-change of 1. As an exploratory analysis of dynamics, max-normalized trajectories of the 1000 most abundant clonotypes were examined with PCA combined with hierarchical clustering. The CD4 or CD8 phenotype of responding clones was assigned using the separately sequenced CD4+ and CD8+ repertoires. The public reads were reprocessed in TCRdb via fastp at Q25 and MiXCR, keeping in-frame beta chains. Records with the same CDR3 protein are collapsed into one entry carrying the most frequent genes and DNA. The V and J calls reflect TCRdb's pipeline rather than the authors' work. The sample has some 300,000 distinct CDR3 sequences on record, roughly a fifth of them singletons. About 21% of the sample rests with the top ten.

PBMCs were isolated by Ficoll-Paque density gradient centrifugation. Broader findings and caveats from the paper: Only a couple of mild cases were covered by the study, and larger cohorts that include severe cases with pre-infection samples were considered necessary. Some responding clones were detected in pre-infection memory, which suggested that pre-existing cross-reactive memory T cells had joined the SARS-CoV-2 response. Balanced CD4/CD8 phenotypes were observed for clones contracting from day 15 to 85, whereas a bias towards CD4+ was observed for a second wave of clones expanding from day 15 to 37. Contracting CD4+ clones appeared mostly in the CM and EM memory subsets, whereas CD8+ clones were enriched in EMRA. SARS-CoV-2 specificity was not confirmed for the second-wave clones peaking on day 37.

With respect to this clonotype: Its specific antigen is unknown. No qualities accompany the bases; no much larger clone lies one base away.

The TCR was taken from a man aged 18 to 30 who had mild COVID-19 (a few samples of this study predate the infection). The sample titles of this study are shuffled in the database, so cell type and time point are left out; the donor was told from shared clones. The sequencing sample was made of PBMCs or a T cell subset sorted from them (not recorded which). The chain couples TRBV7-8 to TRBJ1-1; too little of a D gene remains to name it. CDR3 protein: CASSSDLGRVVVRRYTEAFF. The DNA sequence reads TGTGCCAGCAGCTCCGACTTAGGGAGGGTGGTTGTCAGAAGGTACACTGAAGCTTTCTTT.